Shown below are 5 T cell receptor beta chains from a single sample sequenced in a study of CD8 T cells in Susac syndrome. Reverse transcription of 0.5 to 1 ug RNA was performed with random hexamers. TCRdb re-called the immunoSEQ multiplex PCR reads through MiXCR, storing one row per CDR3 protein. The sample has 200,000 to 250,000 distinct CDR3 sequences, about 90% seen once; the top ten hold 0.1% to 0.15%. Sequencing was carried out using CD8+ T cells from PBMCs. Source of these receptors: a human donor with multiple sclerosis.

The chain has TRBV4-1 and TRBJ2-3; D uncertain. The germline V and J ends were trimmed by 2 bases and 4 bases, with 19 bases remaining between them. Germline lookup yields CDR1 MGHRA and CDR2 YSYEKL. The CDR3 extends over 17 amino acids. Here the CDR3 reads CASSQNPANWGSDTQYF. CDR3 DNA: TGCGCCAGCAGCCAAAATCCTGCGAACTGGGGTTCAGATACGCAGTATTTT.

This chain links TRBV4-1 with TRBJ2-1; TRBD2 agrees at 8 bases. Trimming cost V 4 bases and J 8 bases; bases outside gene matches: 7. This CDR3 is built from 14 residues. CDR1 is MGHRA, CDR2 YSYEKL, per germline. The chain's CDR3 is CASSRGGRMDEQFF. The CDR3, as DNA: TGCGCCAGCAGCCGGGGCGGGAGGATGGATGAGCAGTTCTTC.

The gene calls are TRBV27 and TRBJ1-1; maybe TRBD1 (6 bases). The CDR3 runs to 14 residues. The germline V and J ends were trimmed by 10 bases and 3 bases, with 18 bases remaining between them. The germline gives CDR1 MNHEY, CDR2 SMNVEV (reference sequence). The CDR3 nucleotides read TGTGCCACCCGACAGGTAGTAGGGCACACTGAAGCTTTCTTT. The encoded protein is CATRQVVGHTEAFF.

The rearrangement uses TRBV5-8 and TRBJ2-7, with 12 bases identical to TRBD1. Germline V gene sequence: CDR1 SGHTS, CDR2 YDEGEE. The CDR3 loop spans 14 amino acids. V was clipped by 3 bases and J by 9 bases; unmatched bases: 7. CDR3 in DNA: TGTGCCAGCAGCTACGGGACAGGGGGCCCTGGGCAGTACTTC. Protein product: CASSYGTGGPGQYF. The variable domain in full, with the rest retrieved from reference TRBV5-8 and TRBJ2-7, is EAGVTQSPTHLIKTRGQQATLRCSPISGHTSVYWYQQALGLGLQFLLWYDEGEERNRGNFPPRFSGRQFPNYSSELNVNALELEDSALYLCASSYGTGGPGQYFGPGTRLTVT.

The V and J genes are TRBV7-9 and TRBJ2-7; 8 positions agree with TRBD2. CDR3 length: 14 amino acids. With 4 bases clipped from V and 3 bases from J, the junction kept 5 bases outside the gene matches. Germline lookup yields CDR1 SEHNR and CDR2 FQNEAQ (reference sequence). CDR3 DNA: TGTGCCAGCAGCTCCGGGACTAGTCTCTACGAGCAGTACTTC. It codes for CASSSGTSLYEQYF.